The source of this T cell receptor (beta chain) is a study of blood T cell dynamics during melanoma immunotherapy. TCRdb keeps only in-frame clones here, not all; method: immunoSEQ multiplex PCR. The sample contains just under 10,000 clones, around 90% of which appear only once. Study-level points and caveats: Whether repertoire-driving clones were melanoma-specific could not be determined. Disease-control patients' PBMC repertoires became either more clonal or more diverse at W3.

As for time point: pre-treatment baseline. The CDR3 spans 16 residues. The J segment lost 3 bases and the V segment lost 3 bases, leaving 4 bases of the junction unmatched. CDR1 and CDR2 from the germline V gene are KGHSH and LQKENI. This clone was seen a single time. Its antigen is as yet unknown. The specimen comprised blood, sampled from a patient treated with checkpoint blockade. The sequence was collected from a human donor with melanoma. The gene calls are TRBV18 and TRBJ1-4; 10 nucleotides align to TRBD1. The CDR3 DNA follows: TGTGCCAGCTCACCCGGACAGGGGGGGTCTAATGAAAAACTGTTTTTT. Translated: CASSPGQGGSNEKLFF.